This TCR beta chain comes out of a study of siplizumab effects on memory and regulatory T cells. Study-wide results and limits: Among mappable alloreactive CD4+ clones, the Treg-derived fraction averaged 68.8% with siplizumab versus less than 35% in controls. Memory cells seemed less diverse than naive T cells, which seemed major alloresponse contributors.

About 100,000 TCR templates underwent assay in each sample. Libraries were prepared by immunoSEQ multiplex PCR; TCRdb keeps only in-frame clonotypes and omits some of them. The table shows around 100,000 clones, with about 91% occurring only once. Comments on this clone: The target antigen is unknown.

CDR1 is MDHEN and CDR2 is SYDVKM in the germline V gene. V lost 2 bases and J lost 7, with 20 bases in between. The CDR3 is made up of 16 amino acids. This receptor was identified in a human donor in good health. The specimen was CD4+ T cells sorted from blood. V and J are TRBV28 and TRBJ1-2, with D maybe TRBD1 (6 bases). CDR3 protein: CASSLEGRGARGGYTF. The DNA of the CDR3 is TGTGCCAGCAGTTTAGAGGGAAGAGGGGCCAGGGGTGGCTACACCTTC.